The 14 T cell receptor beta chains below were found in one sample sequenced in a study of blood T cell repertoires in COVID-19. Repertoires were generated with immunoSEQ multiplex PCR, while TCRdb's copy carries only in-frame clones and drops some. This sample has 150,000 or so clones, with 80% found just once. Sequencing was carried out using peripheral blood. These receptor sequences come from a man between 60 and 75 years old with active or convalescent COVID-19.

Points on this clone: One end of the junction fails to match germline, which may point to a read error. The rearrangement links TRBV27 to TRBJ2-1; TRBD2 matches 10 bases. CDR3 length: 18 residues. Germline loops: CDR1 MNHEY, CDR2 SMNVEV (reference sequence). Written as DNA, the CDR3 is TGTGCCAGCAGCTTATCCCGGGGACTAGCGCCTTACCTAAATGAGCAGTTCTTC. It encodes CASSLSRGLAPYLNEQFF.

The chain employs TRBV7-8 and TRBJ2-5; TRBD2 might be the D (5 bases). Germline CDR1 is SGHVS and CDR2 is FQNEAQ. This CDR3 spans 16 amino acids. Between the trimmed V and J ends, which lost 4 bases and 6 bases, there was a span of 21 bases. CDR3 sequence (DNA): TGTGCCAGCAGCTCCTCCCTCCGGCAGGAGGTAAAGACCCAGTACTTC. As protein: CASSSSLRQEVKTQYF.

The J gene is TRBJ1-5, the V gene TRBV19; D gene unclear. Germline V gives CDR1 LNHDA, CDR2 SQIVND (reference sequence). The CDR3 length is 14 residues. Trimming removed 1 base from V and 4 bases from J, with 8 bases in between. CDR3 protein: CASSIGRRNQPQHF. Written as DNA, the CDR3 is TGTGCCAGTAGTATAGGAAGGAGGAATCAGCCCCAGCATTTT.

This chain uses TRBV7-2 with TRBJ1-2, with 8 positions matching TRBD1. Germline CDR1 SGHTA, CDR2 FQGNSA. V gave up 5 bases and J gave up 7 bases; unmatched junction bases: 6. The CDR3 extends over 13 amino acids. CDR3 sequence reads: CASSPDRGIGYTF. In DNA, the CDR3 is TGTGCCAGCAGCCCCGACAGGGGAATTGGCTACACCTTC.

J is TRBJ2-5 and V is TRBV28; D gene ambiguous. This CDR3 spans 14 amino acids. CDR1 and CDR2 from the germline V gene are MDHEN and SYDVKM. Trimming removed 1 base from V and 4 bases from J, with 10 bases in between. The CDR3 is CASSLSVSLETQYF. The DNA of the CDR3 is TGTGCCAGCAGTTTATCTGTCTCCCTAGAGACCCAGTACTTC.

CDR3 bases: TGTGCCAGCAGCACGGACAGAGTGAACACTGAAGCTTTCTTT. It yields the protein CASSTDRVNTEAFF. The V and J genes are TRBV7-8 and TRBJ1-1; tentative D call: TRBD1 (6 bases). V shed 5 bases and J shed 0 bases, with 10 bases lying between them. The CDR3 consists of 14 residues. Germline CDR1 reads SGHVS; CDR2 reads FQNEAQ.

The chain has TRBV11-2 and TRBJ2-3; the D is unclear. This CDR3 contains 10 residues. Trimming pared 8 bases from V and 4 bases from J, leaving 4 bases between. Germline V gene lookup returns CDR1 SGHAT and CDR2 FQNNGV. CDR3 in DNA: TGTGCCAGCGAGGCAGATACGCAGTATTTT. Translating gives CASEADTQYF.

This chain links TRBV3-1 (or the pseudogene TRBV3-2) with TRBJ2-5; TRBD1 is a possible D gene (6 bases). Between the trimmed V and J ends, which lost 5 bases and 7 bases, there was a span of 11 bases. Germline V gene data show CDR1 as LGHDT and CDR2 as YNNKEL (reference sequence). CDR3 size: 12 residues. Written as DNA, the CDR3 is TGTGCCAGCAGCGTCCAGGGGTTGACCCAGTACTTC. Its translation: CASSVQGLTQYF.

In its sample, this clone was seen once. V and J are TRBV7-2 and TRBJ1-2, with D perhaps matching TRBD1 (5 bases). The CDR3 runs 13 residues. CDR1 and CDR2 (germline): SGHTA, FQGNSA. The V end lost 5 bases, the J end lost 1 base, and 8 bases lay between the germline ends. CDR3 residues: CASSIDSNYGYTF. CDR3 sequence (DNA): TGTGCCAGCAGCATAGACAGTAACTATGGCTACACCTTC.

The chain employs TRBV7-9 and TRBJ1-1; D not resolved. Trimming removed 5 bases from V and 1 base from J, with 8 bases in between. This CDR3 has 13 residues. Per the germline V gene, CDR1 is SEHNR and CDR2 is FQNEAQ (reference sequence). This CDR3 reads CASSGSGNTEAFF. CDR3 nucleotides: TGTGCCAGCAGCGGTTCCGGGAACACTGAAGCTTTCTTT.

V gene TRBV11-1 combines with J gene TRBJ2-2, with D possibly TRBD2 on 5 matching bases. The CDR3 length is 13 residues. The V gene lost 0 bases and the J gene lost 10 bases, with 9 bases spanning the gap. Germline CDR1 SGHAT, CDR2 FQDESV (reference sequence). In DNA form, the CDR3 reads TGTGCCAGCAGCTTAGCGGGCGGGTTGGAGCTGTTTTTT. Protein product: CASSLAGGLELFF.

This clone was seen more than once but under ten times. V usage is TRBV20-1 and J usage is TRBJ1-2, with TRBD1 matching over 7 bases. J was trimmed by 1 base and V by 3 bases; bases with no gene match: 5. CDR1 and CDR2 from the germline V gene are DFQATT and SNEGSKA (reference sequence). The CDR3 is made up of 14 amino acids. CDR3 DNA: TGCAGTGCTAGTCAGGGGGGAGGTAACTATGGCTACACCTTC. Encoded protein: CSASQGGGNYGYTF.

The chain joins TRBV6-5 to TRBJ1-2; 8 nucleotides agree with TRBD1. The V segment lost 4 bases and the J segment 2 bases; nucleotides outside the gene matches: 6. The CDR3 spans 15 residues. Germline assignment: CDR1 MNHEY and CDR2 SVGAGI. As DNA, the CDR3 is TGTGCCAGCAGTTTTCGGACAGGGAAAAACTATGGCTACACCTTC. It specifies CASSFRTGKNYGYTF.

The chain couples TRBV5-4 to TRBJ2-2, with D tentatively TRBD1 (6 bases). This CDR3 is 13 amino acids long. The germline CDR1 and CDR2 sequences are SGHNT and YYREEE (reference sequence). The ends were cut back, 10 bases at V and 4 bases at J, with 14 bases in the middle. CDR3 coding DNA: TGTGCCGGAGTAGCCAGGGGCACCGGGGAGCTGTTTTTT. It translates to CAGVARGTGELFF.